This TCR beta chain was sequenced in a study of vaccination effects on CD4 cells after COVID-19. Study overall: Vaccine administered to participants consisted of two doses of either BNT162b2 or mRNA-1273. Broader study findings: Clonal contraction was marked in infection- and vaccine-induced clones late after vaccination.

ViraFEST expansion of antigen-specific CD4+ T cells with viral peptide pools preceded sequencing. Once cultured for approximately ten days, the cells underwent separation to obtain CD4+ T cells. On both days 3 and 7, half of the culture medium was replaced with IL-2 medium. Of note for this clone: Its antigen is currently unknown.

Generated by immunoSEQ multiplex PCR, the TCRdb table keeps only in-frame clones and is missing some. Among over 55,000 clones listed, more than 80% were seen once. V lost 1 base and J lost 0, with 7 bases in between. This CDR3 has 16 residues. CDR1 and CDR2 from the germline V gene are SGHTA and FQGNSA. The gene calls are TRBV7-2 and TRBJ2-6, with D perhaps matching TRBD1 (6 bases). The receptor's source is a human donor who received a COVID-19 vaccine. Sequencing was performed on CD4+ T cells from PBMCs cultured with HCoV-229E spike peptides, taken before COVID-19 vaccination. CDR3 coding DNA: TGTGCCAGCAGCTTAGGACAGGTCTCTGGGGCCAACGTCCTGACTTTC. It specifies CASSLGQVSGANVLTF.